This entry lists 29 T cell receptor beta chains sequenced from one sample in a study of type 1 and type 2 diabetes patients. Genomic DNA was the PCR template. The TCR beta CDR3 region was amplified using 30 forward and 13 reverse primers. TCRdb recomputed calls from the multiplex PCR reads with MiXCR, one row per CDR3 protein. Of under 300,000 distinct CDR3 sequences listed, more than 40% are singletons. The source material was peripheral blood mononuclear cells (PBMCs). These receptors all come from a man aged 18 to 35 with type 2 diabetes.

Note on this clonotype: A much larger clone lies a single base off, so this may be a read error. The V and J genes are TRBV2 and TRBJ2-6, with a tentative D call TRBD1 (5 bases). The CDR3 consists of 14 residues. The germline gives CDR1 SNHLY, CDR2 FYNNEI. The CDR3 loop reads CASSKASGANVLAF. CDR3 nucleotide sequence: TGTGCCAGCAGTAAGGCCTCTGGGGCCAACGTCCTGGCTTTC.

This clonotype was seen repeatedly, ten times or more. The rearrangement uses TRBV10-1 and TRBJ2-7; unclear D gene. CDR3 length: 12 amino acids. Trimming took 6 bases from V and 6 from J, leaving 12 bases between them. Per germline, CDR1 WNHNN and CDR2 SYGVQD (reference sequence). CDR3 DNA sequence: TGCGCCAGCAGCTCATTGGGTGGCGAGCAGTACTTC. Its translation: CASSSLGGEQYF.

This chain joins TRBV30 and TRBJ1-6; no clear D gene. This CDR3 comprises 11 residues. Per germline, CDR1 GTSNPN and CDR2 SVGIG (reference sequence). Trimming removed 4 bases at V and 4 bases at J, with 2 bases between. CDR3 sequence reads: CAWTYNSPLHF. The DNA for the CDR3 is TGTGCCTGGACTTATAATTCACCCCTCCACTTT.

V and J are TRBV4-3 and TRBJ2-7, with 7 bases identical to TRBD2. The CDR3 extends over 15 amino acids. The junction had 4 bases not matched to a gene; V was cut back by 0 bases and J by 2 bases. The germline gives CDR1 LGHNA, CDR2 YSLEER. CDR3 sequence (DNA): TGCGCCAGCAGCCAAGAGGGGGAGGGAACCTACGAGCAGTACTTC. Translated: CASSQEGEGTYEQYF.

This clonotype was picked up a small number of times. J is TRBJ2-2 and V is TRBV10-3; 9 nucleotides match TRBD2. The trim removed 6 bases at V and 6 bases at J, leaving 8 bases unmatched. The CDR3 runs 15 residues. CDR1 and CDR2 from the germline V gene are ENHRY and SYGVKD. The CDR3: CAIRAGREGPGELFF. CDR3 nucleotides: TGTGCCATCAGGGCTGGGCGGGAGGGCCCCGGGGAGCTGTTTTTT.

This clonotype has just a few counts. The rearrangement joins TRBV29-1 to TRBJ2-7, with D perhaps TRBD1 (5 bases). Germline values: CDR1 SQVTM, CDR2 ANQGSEA. Trimming removed 6 bases at V and 3 bases at J, with 18 bases between. The CDR3 runs 14 residues. This CDR3 reads CSVGQQRHYYEQYF. DNA of the CDR3: TGCAGCGTAGGACAACAGAGACACTACTACGAGCAGTACTTC.

J is TRBJ1-2 and V is TRBV19, with D possibly matching TRBD1 (5 bases). This CDR3 contains 15 residues. Trimming took 5 bases from V and 4 from J, leaving 17 bases between them. CDR1 and CDR2 from the germline V gene are LNHDA and SQIVND (reference sequence). In nucleotides, the CDR3 is TGTGCCAGTAGTCCCGCGGGACGGACCACCTATGGCTACACCTTC. This encodes CASSPAGRTTYGYTF. The whole variable domain, filled in from reference TRBV19 and TRBJ1-2, reads DGGITQSPKYLFRKEGQNVTLSCEQNLNHDAMYWYRQDPGQGLRLIYYSQIVNDFQKGDIAEGYSVSREKKESFPLTVTSAQKNPTAFYLCASSPAGRTTYGYTFGSGTRLTVV.

The chain carries TRBV24-1 and TRBJ2-2, with no clear D. With 7 bases removed from V and 6 bases from J, the gap between germline ends came to 8 bases. Germline loops: CDR1 KGHDR, CDR2 SFDVKD. This CDR3 contains 12 residues. In DNA form, the CDR3 reads TGTGCCACCAGGACTGCGGCCGGGGAGCTGTTTTTT. It codes for CATRTAAGELFF.

V and J are TRBV7-4 and TRBJ1-3; D possibly corresponds to TRBD1 (6 bases). V lost 7 bases, J lost 1 base, and 11 bases lay in between. This CDR3 is 14 amino acids long. CDR1 is SGHVT and CDR2 is SQSDAQ in the germline V gene. DNA for the CDR3: TGTGCCAGCACCTTCACAGGGTCTGGAAACACCATATATTTT. Translated, it gives CASTFTGSGNTIYF.

This clonotype was detected only a few times. The chain links TRBV10-3 to TRBJ1-6; D remains unclear. This CDR3 has 18 amino acids. V was pared by 2 bases and J by 0 bases, with 14 bases between. From germline, CDR1 is ENHRY and CDR2 SYGVKD. The CDR3: CAISETGSPSSYNSPLHF. As DNA, the CDR3 is TGTGCCATCAGTGAGACGGGAAGTCCAAGCTCCTATAATTCACCCCTCCACTTT.

V gene TRBV10-3 combines with J gene TRBJ1-2; D unclear. Trimming removed 11 bases from V and 7 bases from J, with 14 bases in between. The CDR3 consists of 11 residues. Germline V gene lookup returns CDR1 ENHRY and CDR2 SYGVKD. Written as DNA, the CDR3 is TGTGCCTTACGGGCCCCTCTTGGCTACACCTTC. Amino acid sequence: CALRAPLGYTF.

The chain uses TRBV7-3 and TRBJ2-6, with a possible D match to TRBD2 (5 bases). The CDR3 extends over 19 amino acids. V lost 1 base, J lost 2 bases, and 18 bases lay in between. The V gene's germline CDR1 is SGHTA and CDR2 FQGTGA. CDR3 in DNA: TGTGCCAGCAGCTTAATGGTCCTCGGGGTAGGGACTGGGGCCAACGTCCTGACTTTC. This gives the protein CASSLMVLGVGTGANVLTF. Together with reference TRBV7-3 and TRBJ2-6, the CDR3 gives the full variable domain: GAGVSQTPSNKVTEKGKYVELRCDPISGHTALYWYRQSLGQGPEFLIYFQGTGAADDSGLPNDRFFAVRPEGSVSTLKIQRTERGDSAVYLCASSLMVLGVGTGANVLTFGAGSRLTVL.

This clonotype was recorded at least ten times. The V call is TRBV27, the J call TRBJ2-1; D is unresolved. The V end lost 5 bases, the J end lost 0 bases, and 14 bases lay between the germline ends. Per the germline V gene, CDR1 is MNHEY and CDR2 is SMNVEV (reference sequence). The CDR3 has 16 residues. CDR3 residues: CASSPGRTSSYNEQFF. For the CDR3, the DNA is TGTGCCAGCAGTCCCGGGCGGACCAGCTCCTACAATGAGCAGTTCTTC.

This clonotype has a handful of counts. The gene calls are TRBV2 and TRBJ1-5, with a weak D call TRBD1 (5 bases). The germline V gene encodes CDR1 SNHLY and CDR2 FYNNEI. The CDR3 runs 13 residues. V dropped 6 bases and J dropped 7 bases, with 13 bases sitting between them. In DNA, the CDR3 is TGTGCCAGCAGCCTCTCCGGGGGACAGCCCCAGCATTTT. Translated, it gives CASSLSGGQPQHF.

In regard to this clonotype: This could be a read error, since a much larger clone is one nucleotide away. The chain couples TRBV19 to TRBJ1-1; D is uncertain. The CDR3 is made up of 13 amino acids. Germline CDR1 and CDR2: LNHDA and SQIVND (reference sequence). The CDR3 sequence: CASTIRLNIEAFF. The CDR3 coding sequence is TGTGCCAGTACCATTCGGCTGAACATTGAAGCTTTCTTT.

The V gene is TRBV30, the J gene TRBJ1-2; D is unclear. V shed 3 bases and J shed 2 bases, with 7 bases lying between them. This CDR3 has 12 amino acids. The V gene's germline CDR1 is GTSNPN and CDR2 SVGIG (reference sequence). The CDR3 DNA reads as TGTGCCTGGAGCCCAGGCAACTATGGCTACACCTTC. It codes for CAWSPGNYGYTF.

This clonotype turned up a few times. The gene calls are TRBV7-8 and TRBJ2-1; unclear D gene. V shed 3 bases and J shed 3 bases, with 9 bases lying between them. CDR3 size: 14 residues. Per the germline V gene, CDR1 is SGHVS and CDR2 is FQNEAQ. CDR3 DNA: TGTGCCAGCAGCTTCAAACTCTACTACAATGAGCAGTTCTTC. Translating it yields CASSFKLYYNEQFF.

The chain couples TRBV2 to TRBJ2-7; maybe TRBD1 (6 bases). The V gene's germline CDR1 is SNHLY and CDR2 FYNNEI. The CDR3 is made up of 11 amino acids. Trimming cost V 11 bases and J 0 bases, with 8 bases left between them. This CDR3 reads CAEGGSYEQYF. As DNA, the CDR3 is TGTGCCGAAGGGGGCTCCTACGAGCAGTACTTC. The full variable domain, its missing parts supplied by reference TRBV2 and TRBJ2-7, is EPEVTQTPSHQVTQMGQEVILRCVPISNHLYFYWYRQILGQKVEFLVSFYNNEISEKSEIFDDQFSVERPDGSNFTLKIRSTKLEDSAMYFCAEGGSYEQYFGPGTRLTVT.

The chain uses TRBV6-5 and TRBJ1-1; D possibly corresponds to TRBD1 (6 bases). Germline assignment: CDR1 MNHEY and CDR2 SVGAGI. The CDR3 extends over 15 amino acids. The V gene lost 6 bases and the J gene lost 1 base, with 15 bases spanning the gap. For the CDR3, the DNA is TGTGCCAGCAGCATCTTGACAGGTGGGAACACTGAAGCTTTCTTT. Translating it yields CASSILTGGNTEAFF.

The rearrangement links TRBV15 to TRBJ2-1; D is unclear. CDR3 size: 15 residues. The germline CDR1 and CDR2 sequences are LNHNV and YYDKDF (reference sequence). The ends were cut back, 3 bases at V and 6 bases at J, with 15 bases in the middle. DNA for the CDR3: TGTGCCACCAGCAGCGGAGTAAGTGGATTCAATGAGCAGTTCTTC. It specifies CATSSGVSGFNEQFF.

The V gene is TRBV27, the J gene TRBJ2-5, with TRBD1 identical over 9 bases. Looked up from germline, CDR1 is MNHEY and CDR2 is SMNVEV (reference sequence). This CDR3 spans 15 amino acids. The V and J ends lost 5 bases and 1 base, in that order; junction bases with no gene match: 5. CDR3 in amino acids: CASSDRTGAQETQYF. Here the CDR3 DNA reads TGTGCCAGCAGTGACCGGACAGGGGCCCAAGAGACCCAGTACTTC.

This chain connects TRBV2 to TRBJ1-1, with a weak D call TRBD1 (6 bases). The length of the CDR3 is 14 residues. Germline V CDR1 and CDR2: SNHLY, FYNNEI. Trimming stripped 5 bases from V and 2 bases from J, with 12 bases between. The CDR3 DNA follows: TGTGCCAGCAGTTTACAGGGATTTAACACTGAAGCTTTCTTT. Protein: CASSLQGFNTEAFF. The full variable domain, completed using reference TRBV2 and TRBJ1-1, is EPEVTQTPSHQVTQMGQEVILRCVPISNHLYFYWYRQILGQKVEFLVSFYNNEISEKSEIFDDQFSVERPDGSNFTLKIRSTKLEDSAMYFCASSLQGFNTEAFFGQGTRLTVV.

The chain uses TRBV10-2 and TRBJ2-1; D gene uncertain. The germline gives CDR1 WSHSY, CDR2 SAAADI. The CDR3 sequence is 13 residues long. For the CDR3, the DNA is TGCGCAACCCTTGGAAGGGCCTACAATGAGCAGTTCTTC. Its protein is CATLGRAYNEQFF.

V gene TRBV18 combines with J gene TRBJ2-5, with 12 bases lining up with TRBD2. CDR1 and CDR2 (germline): KGHSH, LQKENI. V shed 0 bases, J shed 4 bases, and the junction held 12 bases outside the gene matches. The CDR3 is made up of 19 amino acids. Written as DNA, the CDR3 is TGTGCCAGCTCACCACCGTACCTAGCGGGAGGGCCCGGGGGAGAGACCCAGTACTTC. It translates to CASSPPYLAGGPGGETQYF. Complete variable domain (other parts from reference TRBV18 and TRBJ2-5): NAGVMQNPRHLVRRRGQEARLRCSPMKGHSHVYWYRQLPEEGLKFMVYLQKENIIDESGMPKERFSAEFPKEGPSILRIQQVVRGDSAAYFCASSPPYLAGGPGGETQYFGPGTRLLVL.

This sequence joins TRBV4-2 and TRBJ2-5; 7 nucleotides match TRBD2. V was pared by 0 bases and J by 4 bases, with 11 bases of the junction left unmatched. The CDR3 consists of 17 residues. Per germline, CDR1 LGHNA and CDR2 YNFKEQ. The CDR3 DNA reads as TGTGCCAGCAGCCAAGACCCCCCGGCGGGAGACCGAGAGACCCAGTACTTC. This encodes CASSQDPPAGDRETQYF.

Only a few counts were recorded for this clonotype. The chain is built from TRBV4-3 and TRBJ2-3; 8 nucleotides line up with TRBD2. Losses at the gene ends were 3 bases for V and 1 base for J; bases not matched to a gene: 3. The CDR3 consists of 15 residues. Germline V gene lookup returns CDR1 LGHNA and CDR2 YSLEER. The CDR3 DNA reads TGCGCCAGCAGCCAGAGCGGGAGTGGCACAGATACGCAGTATTTT. The encoded protein is CASSQSGSGTDTQYF.

The chain combines TRBV6-1 with TRBJ1-1; D is ambiguous. The CDR3 runs to 12 residues. The V end was cut by 1 base, the J end by 6 bases, with 6 bases between. In germline, CDR1 is MNHNS, CDR2 SASEGT. The CDR3 region is CASSEGRSEAFF. In nucleotides, the CDR3 is TGTGCCAGCAGTGAAGGGAGGTCTGAAGCTTTCTTT.

For this clonotype: An end of the junction does not agree with germline; a read error may underlie this. The chain combines TRBV2 with TRBJ2-7, with 7 bases that match TRBD1. The CDR3 length is 15 residues. Germline CDR1 reads SNHLY; CDR2 reads FYNNEI. The CDR3 spells CAISRDRATSYEQYF. CDR3 bases: TGTGCCATCAGTCGAGACAGGGCCACGAGCTACGAGCAGTACTTC.

V is TRBV10-1 and J is TRBJ2-1; 9 bases agree with TRBD2. The germline gives CDR1 WNHNN, CDR2 SYGVQD (reference sequence). CDR3 length: 16 amino acids. Trimming removed 4 bases from V and 9 bases from J; junction bases left unmatched: 13. The CDR3 loop reads CASSGRTAGGRGEQFF. The CDR3 DNA reads TGCGCCAGCAGTGGAAGAACAGCGGGGGGCAGGGGTGAGCAGTTCTTC.